This is a list of T cell receptor beta chains from one sample in a study of cytomegalovirus exposure and HLA in healthy donors. Generated by immunoSEQ multiplex PCR, the TCRdb table keeps only in-frame clones and is missing some. The sample contains around 150,000 clones, just over 65% of which appear only once. The sample comprised PBMCs. The source is a woman aged 55-69 years in good health and CMV-seronegative. Each CDR3 is given without its conserved first and last residue.

V | CDR3
TRBV7-9 | ASSIHDTEAF
TRBV7-8 | ASSPTGAVETQY
TRBV11-2 | ASSLDHRGGISDTQY
TRBV7-3 | ASSLGGAGYSTDTQY
TRBV19 | ASTPRDRGFTEAF
TRBV4-1 | ASSPVTSGGHSYNEQF
TRBV4-1 | ASSQGPGVTGEAF
TRBV6-5 | ASVSLSGNTEAF
TRBV7-3 | ASSDVGLGGNEQF
TRBV9 | ASSLNSASSYNEQF